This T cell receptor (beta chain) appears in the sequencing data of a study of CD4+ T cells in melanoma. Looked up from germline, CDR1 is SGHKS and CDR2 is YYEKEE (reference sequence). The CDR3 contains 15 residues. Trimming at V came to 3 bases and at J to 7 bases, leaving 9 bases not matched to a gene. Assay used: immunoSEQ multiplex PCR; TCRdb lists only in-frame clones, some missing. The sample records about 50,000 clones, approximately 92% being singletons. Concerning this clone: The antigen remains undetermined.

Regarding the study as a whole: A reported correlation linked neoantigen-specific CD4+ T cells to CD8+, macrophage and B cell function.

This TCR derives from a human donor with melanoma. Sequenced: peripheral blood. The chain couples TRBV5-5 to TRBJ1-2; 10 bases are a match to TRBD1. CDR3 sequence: CASSSLVGTGVGYTF. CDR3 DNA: TGTGCCAGCAGCTCCCTCGTAGGGACAGGGGTTGGCTACACCTTC.